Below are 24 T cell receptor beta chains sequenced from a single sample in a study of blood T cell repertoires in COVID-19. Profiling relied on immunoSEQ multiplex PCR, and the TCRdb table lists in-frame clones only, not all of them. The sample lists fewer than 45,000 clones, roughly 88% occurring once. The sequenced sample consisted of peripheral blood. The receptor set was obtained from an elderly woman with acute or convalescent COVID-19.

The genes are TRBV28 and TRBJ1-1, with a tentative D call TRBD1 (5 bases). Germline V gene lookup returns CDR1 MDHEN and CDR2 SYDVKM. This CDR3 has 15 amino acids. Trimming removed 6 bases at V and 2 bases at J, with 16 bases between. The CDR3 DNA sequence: TGTGCCAGCAGCACCCCAGACAGACCAAACACTGAAGCTTTCTTT. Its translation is CASSTPDRPNTEAFF.

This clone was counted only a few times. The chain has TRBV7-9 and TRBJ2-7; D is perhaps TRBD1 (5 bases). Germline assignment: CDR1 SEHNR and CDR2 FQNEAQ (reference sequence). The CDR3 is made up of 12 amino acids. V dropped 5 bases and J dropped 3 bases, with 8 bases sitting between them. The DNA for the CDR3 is TGTGCCAGCAGCGACAGAAACTACGAGCAGTACTTC. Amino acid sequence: CASSDRNYEQYF.

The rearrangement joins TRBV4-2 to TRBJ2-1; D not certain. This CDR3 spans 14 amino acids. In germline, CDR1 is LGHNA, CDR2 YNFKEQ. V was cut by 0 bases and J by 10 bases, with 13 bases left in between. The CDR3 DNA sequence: TGTGCCAGCAGCCAAGACCGTTGGAACGGGGAGCAGTTCTTC. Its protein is CASSQDRWNGEQFF.

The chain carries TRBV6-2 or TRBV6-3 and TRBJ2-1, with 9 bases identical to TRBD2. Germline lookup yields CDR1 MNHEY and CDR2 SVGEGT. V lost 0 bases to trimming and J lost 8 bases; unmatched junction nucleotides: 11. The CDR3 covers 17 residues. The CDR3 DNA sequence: TGTGCCAGCAGTTACTCGTATATGCGGGAGGGCCTATATGAGCAGTTCTTC. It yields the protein CASSYSYMREGLYEQFF.

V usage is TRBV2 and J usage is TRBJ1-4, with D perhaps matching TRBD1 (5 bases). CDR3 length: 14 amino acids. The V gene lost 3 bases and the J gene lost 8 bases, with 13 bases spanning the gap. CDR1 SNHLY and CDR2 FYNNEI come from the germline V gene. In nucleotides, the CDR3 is TGTGCCAGCAGTGACCGCGGGGGGTACGAAAAACTGTTTTTT. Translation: CASSDRGGYEKLFF.

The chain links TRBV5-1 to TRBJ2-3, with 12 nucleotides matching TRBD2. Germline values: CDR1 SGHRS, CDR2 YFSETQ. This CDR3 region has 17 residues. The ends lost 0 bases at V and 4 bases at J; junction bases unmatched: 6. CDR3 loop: CASSLVSSGRASDTQYF. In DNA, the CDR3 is TGCGCCAGCAGCTTGGTATCTAGCGGGAGGGCCTCAGATACGCAGTATTTT.

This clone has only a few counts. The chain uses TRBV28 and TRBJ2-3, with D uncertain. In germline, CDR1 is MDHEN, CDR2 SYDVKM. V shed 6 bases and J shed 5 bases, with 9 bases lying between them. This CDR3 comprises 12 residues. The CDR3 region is CASSLSRDTQYF. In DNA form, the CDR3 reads TGTGCCAGCAGCCTCTCCAGAGATACGCAGTATTTT.

The CDR3 is CASSSSDKDNSTNEKLFF. CDR3 in DNA: TGTGCCAGCAGTTCCTCCGACAAGGATAATTCAACTAATGAAAAACTGTTTTTT. This rearrangement joins TRBV6-7 to TRBJ1-4; D unresolved. TRBV6-7 is sorted into the ORF group, with uncertain function. The V gene lost 4 bases and the J gene lost 0 bases, with 18 bases spanning the gap. The CDR3 runs 18 residues.

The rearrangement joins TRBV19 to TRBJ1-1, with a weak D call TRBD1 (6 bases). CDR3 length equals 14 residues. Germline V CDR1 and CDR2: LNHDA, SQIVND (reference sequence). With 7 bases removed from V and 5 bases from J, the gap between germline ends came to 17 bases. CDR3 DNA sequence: TGTGCCAGTAATGAGGGGCAGGGGAGTACTGAAGCTTTCTTT. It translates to CASNEGQGSTEAFF.

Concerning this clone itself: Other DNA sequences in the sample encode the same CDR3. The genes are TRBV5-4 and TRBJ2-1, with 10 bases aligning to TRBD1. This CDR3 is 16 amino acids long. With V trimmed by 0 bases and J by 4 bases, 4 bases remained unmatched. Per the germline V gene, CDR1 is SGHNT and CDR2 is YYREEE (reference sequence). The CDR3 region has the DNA TGTGCCAGCAGCTTGGCCGGGACAGGGGCTTACAATGAGCAGTTCTTC. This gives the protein CASSLAGTGAYNEQFF.

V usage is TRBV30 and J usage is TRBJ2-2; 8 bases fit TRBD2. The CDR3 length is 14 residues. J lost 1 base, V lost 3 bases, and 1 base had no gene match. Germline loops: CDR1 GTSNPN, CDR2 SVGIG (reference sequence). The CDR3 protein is CAWRGLVNTGELFF. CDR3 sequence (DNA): TGTGCCTGGAGGGGACTAGTGAACACCGGGGAGCTGTTTTTT.

CDR3 in DNA: TGCGCCAGCAGCTTCCAGGGGCCGTCACAAGAGACCCAGTACTTC. It translates to CASSFQGPSQETQYF. The chain combines TRBV5-1 with TRBJ2-5, with D tentatively TRBD1 (6 bases). CDR1 is SGHRS, CDR2 YFSETQ, per germline. CDR3 length equals 15 residues. V shed 2 bases and J shed 2 bases, with 13 bases lying between them. Drawing the rest from reference TRBV5-1 and TRBJ2-5, the complete variable domain is KAGVTQTPRYLIKTRGQQVTLSCSPISGHRSVSWYQQTPGQGLQFLFEYFSETQRNKGNFPGRFSGRQFSNSRSEMNVSTLELGDSALYLCASSFQGPSQETQYFGPGTRLLVL.

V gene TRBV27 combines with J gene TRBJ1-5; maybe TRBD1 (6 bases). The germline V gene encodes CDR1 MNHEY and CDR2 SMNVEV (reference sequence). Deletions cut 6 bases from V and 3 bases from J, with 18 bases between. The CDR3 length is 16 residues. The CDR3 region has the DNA TGTGCCAGCAGGGTCGGCACTCAGGGGAACAATCAGCCCCAGCATTTT. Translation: CASRVGTQGNNQPQHF.

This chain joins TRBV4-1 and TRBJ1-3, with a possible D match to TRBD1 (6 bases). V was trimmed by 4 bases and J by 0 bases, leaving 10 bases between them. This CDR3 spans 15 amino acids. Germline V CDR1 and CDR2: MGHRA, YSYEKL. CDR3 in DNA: TGCGCCAGCAGCCCAGGACAGCTCTCTGGAAACACCATATATTTT. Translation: CASSPGQLSGNTIYF.

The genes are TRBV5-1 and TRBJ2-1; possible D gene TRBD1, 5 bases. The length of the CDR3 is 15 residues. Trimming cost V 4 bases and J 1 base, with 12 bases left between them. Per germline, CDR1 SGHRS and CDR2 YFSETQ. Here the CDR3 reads CASSATANSYNEQFF. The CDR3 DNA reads TGCGCCAGCAGCGCGACAGCGAATTCCTACAATGAGCAGTTCTTC.

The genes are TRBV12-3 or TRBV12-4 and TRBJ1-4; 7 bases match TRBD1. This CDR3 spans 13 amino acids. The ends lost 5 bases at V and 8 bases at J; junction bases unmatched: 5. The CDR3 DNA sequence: TGTGCCAGCAGTATTGGGACAGCGGAAAAACTGTTTTTT. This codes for CASSIGTAEKLFF.

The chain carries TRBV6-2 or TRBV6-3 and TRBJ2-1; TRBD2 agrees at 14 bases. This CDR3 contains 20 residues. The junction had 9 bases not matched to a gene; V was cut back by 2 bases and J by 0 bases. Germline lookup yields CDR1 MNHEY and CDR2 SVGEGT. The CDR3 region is CASSYPGLAGVESSYNEQFF. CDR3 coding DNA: TGTGCCAGCAGTTACCCGGGACTAGCGGGAGTGGAGAGCTCCTACAATGAGCAGTTCTTC.

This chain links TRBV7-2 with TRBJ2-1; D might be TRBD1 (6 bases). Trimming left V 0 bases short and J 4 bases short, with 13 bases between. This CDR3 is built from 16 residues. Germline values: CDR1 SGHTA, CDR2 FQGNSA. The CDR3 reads CASSLAPGASYNEQFF. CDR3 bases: TGTGCCAGCAGCTTAGCCCCAGGGGCCTCGTACAATGAGCAGTTCTTC.

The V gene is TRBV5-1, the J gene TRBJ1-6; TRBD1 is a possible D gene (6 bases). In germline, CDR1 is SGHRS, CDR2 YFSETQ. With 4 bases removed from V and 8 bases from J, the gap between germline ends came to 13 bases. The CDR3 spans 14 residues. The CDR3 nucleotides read TGCGCCAGCAGCGTTGGGGCAGGGGATTCACCCCTCCACTTT. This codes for CASSVGAGDSPLHF.

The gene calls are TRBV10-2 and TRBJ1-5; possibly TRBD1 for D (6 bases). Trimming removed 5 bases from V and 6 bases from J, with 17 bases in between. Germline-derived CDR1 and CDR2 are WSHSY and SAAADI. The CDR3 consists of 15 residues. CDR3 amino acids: CASSRGRQEGQPQHF. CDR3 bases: TGCGCCAGCAGTAGGGGTAGACAGGAAGGTCAGCCCCAGCATTTT.

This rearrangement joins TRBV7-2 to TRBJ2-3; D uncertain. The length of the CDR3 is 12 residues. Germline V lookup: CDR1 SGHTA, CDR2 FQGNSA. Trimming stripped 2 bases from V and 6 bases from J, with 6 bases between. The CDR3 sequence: CASSLFSDTQYF. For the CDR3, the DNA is TGTGCCAGCAGCTTATTTTCGGATACGCAGTATTTT.

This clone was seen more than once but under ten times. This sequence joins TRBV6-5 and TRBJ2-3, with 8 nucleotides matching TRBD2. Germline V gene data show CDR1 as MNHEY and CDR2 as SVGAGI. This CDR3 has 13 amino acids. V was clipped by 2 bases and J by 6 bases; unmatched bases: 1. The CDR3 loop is CASSYRGRDTQYF. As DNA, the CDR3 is TGTGCCAGCAGTTACCGCGGGAGGGATACGCAGTATTTT.

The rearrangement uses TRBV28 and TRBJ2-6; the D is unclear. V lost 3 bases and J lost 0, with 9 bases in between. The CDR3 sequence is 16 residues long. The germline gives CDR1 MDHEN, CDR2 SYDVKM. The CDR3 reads CASSFPANSGANVLTF. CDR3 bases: TGTGCCAGCAGTTTTCCCGCTAACTCTGGGGCCAACGTCCTGACTTTC.

The CDR3 nucleotides read TGTGCCAGTGGTCCGACTAGCTTGGAGACCCAGTACTTC. This sequence encodes CASGPTSLETQYF. This chain connects TRBV5-4 to TRBJ2-5; TRBD2 agrees at 7 bases. The junction had 9 bases not matched to a gene; V was cut back by 8 bases and J by 5 bases. The germline gives CDR1 SGHNT, CDR2 YYREEE (reference sequence). The CDR3 has 13 residues.